Described below is a single T cell receptor beta chain sequence and its context. The germline CDR1 and CDR2 sequences are SGHRS and YFSETQ. The CDR3 consists of 13 residues. V was cut by 0 bases and J by 6 bases, with 7 bases left in between. The source of the sample is a study of circulating and synovial CD4+ cells in juvenile arthritis. TCRdb's copy holds only in-frame clones and misses some; the assay was immunoSEQ multiplex PCR. The table includes tens of thousands of clones, roughly 94% detected once. This TCR derives from a human donor with juvenile idiopathic arthritis. Sequencing was performed on CD4+ T cells from blood. The rearrangement links TRBV5-1 to TRBJ2-1; no definite D call. The CDR3 DNA follows: TGCGCCAGCAGCTTGGGGGCCTCCAATGAGCAGTTCTTC. It yields the protein CASSLGASNEQFF.